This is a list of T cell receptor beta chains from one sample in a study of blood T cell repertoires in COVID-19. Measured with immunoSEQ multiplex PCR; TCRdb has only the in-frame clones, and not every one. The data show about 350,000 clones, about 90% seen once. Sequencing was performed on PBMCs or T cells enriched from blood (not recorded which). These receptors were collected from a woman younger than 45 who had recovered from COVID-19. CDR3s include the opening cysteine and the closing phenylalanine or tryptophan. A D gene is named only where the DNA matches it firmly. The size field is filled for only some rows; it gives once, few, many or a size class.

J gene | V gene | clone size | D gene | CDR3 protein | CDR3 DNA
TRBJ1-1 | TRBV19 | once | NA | CASSPVLNTEAFF | TGTGCCAGTAGCCCAGTATTGAACACTGAAGCTTTCTTT
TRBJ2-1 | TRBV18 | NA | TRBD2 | CASSPSGGAVHEQFF | TGTGCCAGCTCACCGAGCGGGGGGGCAGTCCATGAGCAGTTCTTC
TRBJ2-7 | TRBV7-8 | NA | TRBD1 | CASSFSLETGGTYEQYF | TGTGCCAGCAGCTTCTCCTTAGAGACAGGGGGGACCTACGAGCAGTACTTC
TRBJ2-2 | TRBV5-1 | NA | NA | CASSLMGLANTGELFF | TGCGCCAGCAGCTTGATGGGCCTGGCGAACACCGGGGAGCTGTTTTTT
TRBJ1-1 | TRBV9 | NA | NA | CASSKGADLRNTEAFF | TGTGCCAGCAGCAAAGGGGCGGATTTACGGAACACTGAAGCTTTCTTT
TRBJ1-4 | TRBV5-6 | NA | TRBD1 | CASSLAGQGTNEKLFF | TGTGCCAGCAGCTTGGCCGGACAGGGAACTAATGAAAAACTGTTTTTT
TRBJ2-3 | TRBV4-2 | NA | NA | CASSQELAGTDTQYF | TGTGCCAGCAGCCAAGAGTTGGCAGGGACAGATACGCAGTATTTT
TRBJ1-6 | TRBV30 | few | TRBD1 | CAWSGQGGSPLHF | TGTGCCTGGTCCGGACAGGGGGGTTCACCCCTCCACTTT
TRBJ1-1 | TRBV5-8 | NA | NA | CASSPIDSNTEAFF | TGTGCCAGCAGCCCCATAGACAGCAACACTGAAGCTTTCTTT
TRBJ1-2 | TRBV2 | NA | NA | CASSEFVGLVGYYGYTF | TGTGCCAGCAGTGAATTTGTGGGTCTAGTGGGTTACTATGGCTACACCTTC
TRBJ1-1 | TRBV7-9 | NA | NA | CASSLIGQATEAFF | TGTGCCAGCAGCTTAATAGGCCAGGCCACTGAAGCTTTCTTT
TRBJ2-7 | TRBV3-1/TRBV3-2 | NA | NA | CASSPHQGSGEQYF | TGTGCCAGCAGCCCGCATCAGGGGTCGGGCGAGCAGTACTTC
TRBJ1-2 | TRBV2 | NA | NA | CASLASRTDGYTF | TGTGCCAGCCTTGCTTCCAGGACAGATGGCTACACCTTC
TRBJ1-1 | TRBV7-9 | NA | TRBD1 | CASSFPAGGRRGRTEAFF | TGTGCCAGCAGCTTCCCAGCTGGAGGGAGAAGGGGGCGCACTGAAGCTTTCTTT
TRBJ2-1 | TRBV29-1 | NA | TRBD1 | CSVAIPGQGGSYNEQFF | TGCAGCGTGGCCATACCGGGACAGGGGGGATCCTACAATGAGCAGTTCTTC
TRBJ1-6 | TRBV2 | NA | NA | CASRGDGGGPNSPLHF | TGTGCCAGCAGGGGCGACGGAGGTGGCCCTAATTCACCCCTCCACTTT
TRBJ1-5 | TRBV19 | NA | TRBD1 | CASSRQTGANQPQHF | TGTGCCAGTAGTAGACAGACAGGGGCCAATCAGCCCCAGCATTTT
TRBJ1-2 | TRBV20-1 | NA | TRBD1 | CSASFPGQGIYGYTF | TGCAGTGCTAGTTTTCCGGGACAGGGGATCTATGGCTACACCTTC
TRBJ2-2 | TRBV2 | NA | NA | CASSVRTTAGGELFF | TGTGCCAGCAGTGTTAGAACTACCGCCGGCGGGGAGCTGTTTTTT
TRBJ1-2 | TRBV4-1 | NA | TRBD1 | CASSQGTGDGYTF | TGCGCCAGCAGCCAAGGGACAGGGGATGGCTACACCTTC
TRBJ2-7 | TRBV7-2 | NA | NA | CASSPSRDSSYEQYF | TGTGCCAGCAGCCCGTCGCGGGATAGCTCCTACGAGCAGTACTTC
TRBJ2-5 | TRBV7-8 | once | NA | CASSLAHSRQETQYF | TGTGCCAGCAGCTTAGCGCATTCGAGGCAAGAGACCCAGTACTTC
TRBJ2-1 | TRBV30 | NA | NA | CAWGMSSYNEQFF | TGTGCCTGGGGAATGAGCTCCTACAATGAGCAGTTCTTC
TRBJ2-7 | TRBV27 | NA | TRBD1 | CASSQQGAGYEQYF | TGTGCCAGCAGCCAACAGGGGGCCGGGTACGAGCAGTACTTC
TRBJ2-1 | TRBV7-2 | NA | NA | CASSLAGLSTVQFF | TGTGCCAGCAGCTTAGCGGGGCTCTCTACAGTGCAGTTCTTC
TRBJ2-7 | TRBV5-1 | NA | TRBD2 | CASSLGSGGTYEQYF | TGCGCCAGCAGCTTGGGTAGCGGGGGGACCTACGAGCAGTACTTC
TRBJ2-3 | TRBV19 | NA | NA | CASSIYHRYTDTQYF | TGTGCCAGTAGTATATACCACAGATACACAGATACGCAGTATTTT
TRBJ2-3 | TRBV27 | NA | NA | CASSLIQGTDTQYF | TGTGCCAGCAGTCTTATCCAGGGCACAGATACGCAGTATTTT
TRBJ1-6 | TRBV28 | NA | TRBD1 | CASSPGGRPLHF | TGTGCCAGCAGCCCAGGGGGCAGACCCCTCCACTTT
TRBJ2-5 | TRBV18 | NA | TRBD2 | CASSPLRGGASETQYF | TGTGCCAGCTCACCACTTCGGGGGGGCGCATCAGAGACCCAGTACTTC
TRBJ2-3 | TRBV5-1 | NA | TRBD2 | CASSLGGARTDTQYF | TGCGCCAGCAGCCTCGGGGGGGCCAGGACAGATACGCAGTATTTT
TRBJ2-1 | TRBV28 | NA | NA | CASSPALPSGEQFF | TGTGCCAGCAGTCCGGCGCTTCCGTCGGGTGAGCAGTTCTTC
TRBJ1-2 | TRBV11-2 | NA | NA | CASTKTGGQAYGYTF | TGTGCCAGCACCAAAACCGGGGGGCAGGCCTATGGCTACACCTTC
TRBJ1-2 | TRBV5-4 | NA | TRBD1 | CASSLTGGVYGYTF | TGTGCCAGCAGCTTGACAGGGGGCGTCTATGGCTACACCTTC
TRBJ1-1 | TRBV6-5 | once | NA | CASSYSNTRNTEAFF | TGTGCCAGCAGTTACTCGAACACCCGGAACACTGAAGCTTTCTTT
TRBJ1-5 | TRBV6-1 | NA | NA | CASSEVAFNQPQHF | TGTGCCAGCAGTGAAGTGGCATTCAATCAGCCCCAGCATTTT